One and the same sample provided the 27 T cell receptor beta chains below, sequenced in a study of naive and memory T cell subsets. An equimolar mix of two oligonucleotides served as the beta constant-region primer for TRBC1 and TRBC2. TCRdb ran MiXCR on the UMI-ligation and nested PCR reads and lists one entry per CDR3 protein. The sample holds approximately 85,000 distinct CDR3 sequences; 6% to 7.5% are singletons and the top ten take 1.6%. The sequenced material came from central memory CD4+ T cells from blood. These receptors were collected from a human donor in good health.

This clonotype was picked up a small number of times. The chain combines TRBV4-1 with TRBJ1-1; D ambiguous. The CDR3 contains 14 residues. V gave up 1 base and J gave up 3 bases, with 9 bases separating them. Germline V gene data show CDR1 as MGHRA and CDR2 as YSYEKL. The CDR3 DNA follows: TGCGCCAGCAGCCAAGTGGCGGGGTACACTGAAGCTTTCTTT. Its translation is CASSQVAGYTEAFF.

The sample holds many counts of this clonotype. This sequence joins TRBV20-1 and TRBJ2-3; the D call may be TRBD1 or TRBD2 (5 bases each). There are 15 residues in the CDR3. Trimming shortened V by 0 bases and J by 3 bases, and 13 bases separated the two germline ends. CDR1 and CDR2 from the germline V gene are DFQATT and SNEGSKA (reference sequence). The CDR3 region is CSARDPRDPTDTQYF. CDR3 bases: TGCAGTGCTAGAGACCCTCGGGACCCTACAGATACGCAGTATTTT.

CDR3 region: CASTSAGTATNEKLFF. For the CDR3, the DNA is TGTGCCAGTACCTCAGCCGGCACAGCTACTAATGAAAAACTGTTTTTT. The rearrangement uses TRBV19 and TRBJ1-4; D remains ambiguous. Trimming pared 7 bases from V and 2 bases from J, leaving 17 bases between. This CDR3 is 16 amino acids long. Germline V gene data show CDR1 as LNHDA and CDR2 as SQIVND (reference sequence). The full variable domain, rest sourced from reference TRBV19 and TRBJ1-4, is DGGITQSPKYLFRKEGQNVTLSCEQNLNHDAMYWYRQDPGQGLRLIYYSQIVNDFQKGDIAEGYSVSREKKESFPLTVTSAQKNPTAFYLCASTSAGTATNEKLFFGSGTQLSVL.

There are a few counts of this clonotype. V and J are TRBV4-2 and TRBJ1-6, with a weak D call TRBD1 (6 bases). Looked up from germline, CDR1 is LGHNA and CDR2 is YNFKEQ. The CDR3 contains 20 residues. V lost 0 bases, J lost 9 bases, and 27 bases lay in between. The DNA for the CDR3 is TGTGCCAGCAGCCAAGATAGGAGCGCAGGGGAACGTTTGGGGATTTCACCCCTCCACTTT. Translated, it gives CASSQDRSAGERLGISPLHF.

This clonotype has a count of ten or more. This chain uses TRBV28 with TRBJ2-2; possible D gene TRBD1, 6 bases. The CDR3 is 13 residues long. V was trimmed by 8 bases and J by 5 bases, leaving 12 bases between them. The germline CDR1 and CDR2 sequences are MDHEN and SYDVKM. This CDR3 is CASLKTGTGELFF. CDR3 bases: TGTGCCAGCCTTAAGACAGGAACCGGGGAGCTGTTTTTT.

This clonotype was detected many times. The CDR3: CSARDRTRANQPQHF. The CDR3 DNA follows: TGCAGTGCTAGAGATCGTACCAGGGCCAATCAGCCCCAGCATTTT. J is TRBJ1-5 and V is TRBV20-1; D perhaps matches TRBD1 (5 bases). V dropped 0 bases and J dropped 3 bases, with 12 bases sitting between them. CDR1 DFQATT and CDR2 SNEGSKA come from the germline V gene (reference sequence). The CDR3 contains 15 residues.

This clonotype was seen ten or more times. The chain couples TRBV7-9 to TRBJ1-2; D unclear. With 0 bases removed from V and 2 bases from J, the gap between germline ends came to 10 bases. The CDR3 is 15 residues long. CDR1 SEHNR and CDR2 FQNEAQ come from the germline V gene (reference sequence). The CDR3 bases are TGTGCCAGCAGCTTAGCGCTGGGAGGCAACTATGGCTACACCTTC. Its protein is CASSLALGGNYGYTF.

The genes are TRBV12-3 or TRBV12-4 and TRBJ1-1; 7 nucleotides align to TRBD1. This CDR3 spans 13 amino acids. V shed 5 bases, J shed 4 bases, and the junction held 4 bases outside the gene matches. The CDR3 coding sequence is TGTGCCAGCAGTGGGACAGATTTCACTGAAGCTTTCTTT. Amino acids: CASSGTDFTEAFF.

This clonotype was recorded a few times. The J gene is TRBJ2-1, the V gene TRBV7-9, with D possibly matching TRBD2 (7 bases). Trimming took off 4 bases at V and 6 bases at J, with 19 bases between the two ends. Germline V gives CDR1 SEHNR, CDR2 FQNEAQ (reference sequence). The CDR3 is 16 residues long. This chain's CDR3 is CASSSPGRGSPNEQFF. CDR3 bases: TGTGCCAGCAGCTCCCCGGGGAGGGGGAGCCCCAATGAGCAGTTCTTC.

This clonotype was observed at least ten times. The gene calls are TRBV23-1 and TRBJ2-1, with D hard to call. TRBV23-1 is recorded as an ORF, its role being uncertain. The V gene lost 10 bases and the J gene lost 2 bases, with 18 bases spanning the gap. The CDR3 runs 15 residues. This CDR3 is CAIEKEPQPYNEQFF. Here the CDR3 DNA reads TGCGCCATAGAGAAGGAACCCCAGCCCTACAATGAGCAGTTCTTC.

This clonotype was counted a few times. The chain employs TRBV7-8 and TRBJ2-3; D is possibly TRBD2 (6 bases). The germline gives CDR1 SGHVS, CDR2 FQNEAQ. The CDR3 has 19 amino acids. Trimming pared 1 base from V and 0 bases from J, leaving 20 bases between. The DNA of the CDR3 is TGTGCCAGCAGCTTAGGACCAGTTGGCGGGGCTTCTAGCACAGATACGCAGTATTTT. Translated, it gives CASSLGPVGGASSTDTQYF.

This clonotype was observed many times. The V gene is TRBV29-1, the J gene TRBJ2-2; D gene uncertain. The germline V gene encodes CDR1 SQVTM and CDR2 ANQGSEA. V was cut by 2 bases and J by 6 bases, with 19 bases left in between. This CDR3 region has 16 residues. CDR3 sequence (DNA): TGCAGCGTTGAATTAGCCGGGTTGAGAACCTCCGGGGAGCTGTTTTTT. Protein: CSVELAGLRTSGELFF.

There are many counts of this clonotype. The chain couples TRBV10-3 to TRBJ1-1; perhaps TRBD1 as D (5 bases). Trimming took 4 bases from V and 6 from J, leaving 6 bases between them. This CDR3 contains 11 residues. CDR1 is ENHRY and CDR2 is SYGVKD in the germline V gene. As DNA, the CDR3 is TGTGCCATCAGTGCAGGGTCTGAAGCTTTCTTT. Translation: CAISAGSEAFF.

The chain recombines TRBV12-3 or TRBV12-4 with TRBJ2-1; TRBD2 matches at 8 bases. The trim removed 10 bases at V and 2 bases at J, leaving 19 bases unmatched. There are 18 residues in the CDR3. The CDR3 loop is CATKPGTSVGRTYNEQFF. The DNA of the CDR3 is TGTGCCACCAAACCCGGGACTAGTGTAGGCAGGACCTACAATGAGCAGTTCTTC.

This clonotype has just a few counts. The CDR3 loop is CAWSVGRAGGQDTQYF. The CDR3 region has the DNA TGTGCCTGGAGTGTAGGAAGAGCGGGGGGCCAGGATACGCAGTATTTT. The J gene is TRBJ2-3, the V gene TRBV30, with TRBD2 matching 9 bases. Germline CDR1 and CDR2: GTSNPN and SVGIG (reference sequence). The V gene end was trimmed by 0 bases and the J gene end by 6 bases; junction bases not matched to a gene: 10. The CDR3 totals 16 residues.

This clonotype was seen only a few times. The rearrangement uses TRBV15 and TRBJ2-1; no firm D call. The germline V gene has CDR1 LNHNV and CDR2 YYDKDF (reference sequence). CDR3 size: 15 residues. V lost 0 bases, J lost 4 bases, and 10 bases lay in between. The CDR3 bases are TGTGCCACCAGCAGAGATCTCAGTAGGTACAATGAGCAGTTCTTC. Translated, it gives CATSRDLSRYNEQFF.

This clonotype has a handful of counts. V is TRBV7-9 and J is TRBJ2-5; 11 bases fit TRBD2. The CDR3 consists of 14 residues. Germline lookup yields CDR1 SEHNR and CDR2 FQNEAQ (reference sequence). Trimming removed 8 bases from V and 0 bases from J; junction bases left unmatched: 2. CDR3 region: CASLLAGDQETQYF. The DNA of the CDR3 is TGTGCCAGCCTACTAGCGGGGGACCAAGAGACCCAGTACTTC. Variable domain in full (rest from reference TRBV7-9 and TRBJ2-5): DTGVSQNPRHKITKRGQNVTFRCDPISEHNRLYWYRQTLGQGPEFLTYFQNEAQLEKSRLLSDRFSAERPKGSFSTLEIQRTEQGDSAMYLCASLLAGDQETQYFGPGTRLLVL.

This clonotype showed up many times. V gene TRBV12-3 or TRBV12-4 combines with J gene TRBJ1-1; a weak D match, TRBD1 (5 bases). The CDR3 covers 14 residues. V lost 1 base and J lost 9, with 15 bases in between. The CDR3 is CASSLVYPGRQAFF. For the CDR3, the DNA is TGTGCCAGCAGTTTAGTGTACCCAGGGAGGCAAGCTTTCTTT.

This clonotype was seen ten or more times. The V gene is TRBV27, the J gene TRBJ1-2; perhaps TRBD1 as D (5 bases). Per the germline V gene, CDR1 is MNHEY and CDR2 is SMNVEV (reference sequence). The CDR3 has 13 residues. V gave up 6 bases and J gave up 4 bases, with 12 bases separating them. This chain's CDR3 is CASSRGDGYGYTF. The DNA of the CDR3 is TGTGCCAGCAGCAGAGGGGACGGCTATGGCTACACCTTC.

There are a few counts of this clonotype. This rearrangement joins TRBV29-1 to TRBJ2-7; D uncertain. Per germline, CDR1 SQVTM and CDR2 ANQGSEA. The CDR3 spans 13 residues. V lost 1 base, J lost 7 bases, and 14 bases lay in between. The CDR3 nucleotides read TGCAGCGTTGAAGTACAGATTCCTGGGGAGCAGTACTTC. Translation gives CSVEVQIPGEQYF.

This clonotype was observed at least ten times. V usage is TRBV14 and J usage is TRBJ1-1, with D maybe TRBD1 (5 bases). V lost 1 base and J 3 bases, leaving 12 bases between the germline ends. Germline values: CDR1 SGHDN, CDR2 FVKESK. CDR3 size: 15 residues. The DNA for the CDR3 is TGTGCCAGCAGCCAAGGGGCTCGGGGGTACACTGAAGCTTTCTTT. It translates to CASSQGARGYTEAFF.

This clonotype occurred many times. This chain joins TRBV18 and TRBJ1-1, with D uncertain. The CDR3 sequence is 16 residues long. From germline, CDR1 is KGHSH and CDR2 LQKENI. The V end lost 1 base, the J end lost 3 bases, and 15 bases lay between the germline ends. The CDR3 region has the DNA TGTGCCAGCTCACCACGCGTCGTCTTCGGGGACACTGAAGCTTTCTTT. Residues: CASSPRVVFGDTEAFF. Based on the CDR3 plus reference TRBV18 and TRBJ1-1, the full variable domain is NAGVMQNPRHLVRRRGQEARLRCSPMKGHSHVYWYRQLPEEGLKFMVYLQKENIIDESGMPKERFSAEFPKEGPSILRIQQVVRGDSAAYFCASSPRVVFGDTEAFFGQGTRLTVV.

V and J are TRBV2 and TRBJ2-7, with a tentative D call TRBD1 (5 bases). The V end was cut by 8 bases, the J end by 3 bases, with 11 bases between. The CDR3 has 12 amino acids. Looked up from germline, CDR1 is SNHLY and CDR2 is FYNNEI. Written as DNA, the CDR3 is TGTGCCAGCCGACAGACCAGCTACGAGCAGTACTTC. Its translation is CASRQTSYEQYF.

In its sample, this clonotype was seen many times. The CDR3 here is CASRTGENSPLHF. The CDR3 DNA is TGCGCCAGCAGAACAGGGGAGAATTCACCCCTCCACTTT. V is TRBV5-1 and J is TRBJ1-6; 7 bases are shared with TRBD1. CDR3 length: 13 residues. Germline V gene lookup returns CDR1 SGHRS and CDR2 YFSETQ. V trimming: 5 bases; J trimming: 7 bases; junction bases outside the gene matches: 3.

The V and J genes are TRBV20-1 and TRBJ2-3; the D call may be TRBD1 or TRBD2 (5 bases each). Trimming removed 4 bases at V and 1 base at J, with 12 bases between. Germline-derived CDR1 and CDR2 are DFQATT and SNEGSKA (reference sequence). CDR3 length: 14 amino acids. The CDR3 sequence is CSAIKGTGTDTQYF. The CDR3, as DNA: TGCAGTGCTATTAAGGGGACCGGCACAGATACGCAGTATTTT.

This clonotype has more than one count but fewer than ten. V usage is TRBV12-3 or TRBV12-4 and J usage is TRBJ2-4; weak D call: TRBD1 (6 bases). This CDR3 region has 14 residues. V shed 5 bases and J shed 6 bases, with 14 bases lying between them. The CDR3 DNA reads TGTGCCAGCAGTCCCCAGACAGGTGGAAACATTCAGTACTTC. Amino acids: CASSPQTGGNIQYF.

V gene TRBV7-2 combines with J gene TRBJ2-3; D call uncertain. Trimming left V 1 base short and J 0 bases short, with 8 bases between. The CDR3 runs 15 residues. In germline, CDR1 is SGHTA, CDR2 FQGNSA. The CDR3 is CASSLVFMSTDTQYF. DNA for the CDR3: TGTGCCAGCAGCTTAGTTTTCATGAGCACAGATACGCAGTATTTT.